Following are 9 T cell receptor beta chains from one sample sequenced in a study of T cells after yellow fever vaccination. TCRdb reprocessed the 5' RACE reads with MiXCR, giving one entry per CDR3 protein. The table has a few hundred thousand distinct CDR3 sequences, approximately 16% seen once. Source: PBMCs, taken around 5 days after the first yellow fever vaccination. The receptors derive from a man in his late teens or twenties who received the YFV17D yellow fever vaccine.

This clonotype was seen only a few times. This sequence joins TRBV5-1 and TRBJ2-3; 10 nucleotides line up with TRBD2. The trim removed 4 bases at V and 2 bases at J, leaving 4 bases unmatched. The CDR3 spans 15 residues. Looked up from germline, CDR1 is SGHRS and CDR2 is YFSETQ. CDR3 nucleotides: TGCGCCAGCAGCGATAGCGGGGGGCCCACAGATACGCAGTATTTT. It is translated as CASSDSGGPTDTQYF.

This clonotype was seen a handful of times. The V gene is TRBV21-1, the J gene TRBJ2-5; the table gives TRBD2 as D, unverified against the DNA. TRBV21-1 is designated a pseudogene. This CDR3 region has 12 residues. The DNA for the CDR3 is TGTGCCAGCCAGAGGGTGGAGGAGACCCAGTACTTC. Translating gives CASQRVEETQYF.

This clonotype was counted only a few times. The V call is TRBV12-5, the J call TRBJ1-1; D unclear. Trimming took 7 bases from V and 4 from J, leaving 10 bases between them. This CDR3 region has 12 residues. CDR1 is LGHNT and CDR2 is FRNRAP in the germline V gene. Here the CDR3 reads CASARAGTEAFF. The CDR3 nucleotides read TGTGCTAGTGCCCGAGCTGGCACTGAAGCTTTCTTT. The complete variable domain, with remaining parts taken from reference TRBV12-5 and TRBJ1-1, reads DARVTQTPRHKVTEMGQEVTMRCQPILGHNTVFWYRQTMMQGLELLAYFRNRAPLDDSGMPKDRFSAEMPDATLATLKIQPSEPRDSAVYFCASARAGTEAFFGQGTRLTVV.

The chain joins TRBV9 to TRBJ1-6, with D possibly being TRBD1 (5 bases). Trimming took off 2 bases at V and 5 bases at J, with 11 bases between the two ends. Germline V gene data show CDR1 as SGDLS and CDR2 as YYNGEE. The CDR3 extends over 15 amino acids. The CDR3 protein is CASSVFTGNNSPLHF. The CDR3 region has the DNA TGTGCCAGCAGCGTTTTTACAGGAAATAATTCACCCCTCCACTTT.

The chain links TRBV7-8 to TRBJ2-3, with 9 bases identical to TRBD2. Germline CDR1 is SGHVS and CDR2 is FQNEAQ. The CDR3 sequence is 15 residues long. The V gene end was trimmed by 7 bases and the J gene end by 4 bases; junction bases not matched to a gene: 9. The CDR3 DNA is TGTGCCAGCACCCAACAGACTAGCGGCGCAGATACGCAGTATTTT. This gives the protein CASTQQTSGADTQYF.

This clonotype appeared a few times. This chain links TRBV9 with TRBJ2-3; a possible D gene is TRBD1 (6 bases). The CDR3 spans 18 residues. With 0 bases removed from V and 13 bases from J, the gap between germline ends came to 30 bases. Germline CDR1 and CDR2: SGDLS and YYNGEE. The CDR3: CASSVGPPLGDGQKGKYF. The DNA of the CDR3 is TGTGCCAGCAGCGTAGGCCCCCCCCTCGGGGACGGACAGAAGGGAAAGTATTTT. The variable domain in full, completed from reference TRBV9 and TRBJ2-3, reads DSGVTQTPKHLITATGQRVTLRCSPRSGDLSVYWYQQSLDQGLQFLIQYYNGEERAKGNILERFSAQQFPDLHSELNLSSLELGDSALYFCASSVGPPLGDGQKGKYFGPGTRLTVL.

V usage is TRBV4-3 and J usage is TRBJ2-2, with 10 bases identical to TRBD2. CDR3 size: 15 residues. Per germline, CDR1 LGHNA and CDR2 YSLEER. V shed 4 bases, J shed 6 bases, and the junction held 5 bases outside the gene matches. CDR3 in amino acids: CASSPSGGRSGELFF. The CDR3, as DNA: TGCGCCAGCAGCCCTAGCGGGGGAAGATCCGGGGAGCTGTTTTTT.

This clonotype has just a few counts. This sequence joins TRBV18 and TRBJ1-2; D is unclear. V lost 8 bases, J lost 4 bases, and 17 bases lay in between. The CDR3 totals 14 residues. Germline V lookup: CDR1 KGHSH, CDR2 LQKENI. The CDR3 DNA follows: TGTGCCAGCCAAGATGGTTCTGATTCCTATGGCTACACCTTC. This gives the protein CASQDGSDSYGYTF.

This clonotype was recorded a few times. V and J are TRBV20-1 and TRBJ1-5; possibly TRBD1 for D (6 bases). The CDR3 contains 14 residues. Germline CDR1 and CDR2: DFQATT and SNEGSKA (reference sequence). V was shortened by 0 bases and J by 6 bases, with 12 bases between the two germline ends. This CDR3 is CSARDGGGGQPQHF. In nucleotides, the CDR3 is TGCAGTGCTAGAGATGGGGGAGGGGGTCAGCCCCAGCATTTT.